This T cell receptor (beta chain) was identified in a study of T-cell reconstitution after alpha-beta-depleted transplantation in children. Researchers prepared the TCRbeta library using unique molecular identifiers, the study reports. Each CDR3 protein is one row after TCRdb ran MiXCR on the PCR reads. The table records roughly 400,000 distinct CDR3 sequences, roughly 44% of them present only once. This CDR3 comprises 13 residues. The germline V gene has CDR1 GTSNPN and CDR2 SVGIG (reference sequence). Comments on this clonotype: Its antigen is as yet unknown. Germline is not matched at one junction end, which may reflect a read error.

Study conclusions and caveats: As was reported, about two months after transplant, alpha-beta T cells came from several hundred expanded graft clones.

The source of this sequence is a girl aged 2 to 10 with aplastic anemia, due to receive a stem cell transplant. The chain is built from TRBV30 and TRBJ2-1, with 16 bases fitting TRBD2. The sample in question was PBMCs, obtained before TCRalphabeta/CD19-depleted stem cell transplant. CDR3 nucleotide sequence: TGTGCCTGGAGTGCGGGACTAGCGGGGGGGCAGCTCTTC. Protein: CAWSAGLAGGQLF.